This TCR beta chain was sequenced during a study of graft-versus-host responses after intestinal transplantation. Study-wide points: The marrow of recipients harbored GvH clones, and ileum or blood showed some of them first. Early post-transplant declines in HvG were associated with peak levels of circulating GvH clones.

In the case of this clone: What it binds is not known.

Profiling relied on immunoSEQ multiplex PCR, and the TCRdb table lists in-frame clones only, not all of them. Among about 150,000 clones listed, around 90% were seen once. Germline V lookup: CDR1 MNHEY, CDR2 SMNVEV (reference sequence). The ends were cut back, 3 bases at V and 5 bases at J, with 13 bases in the middle. This CDR3 is 15 amino acids long. This rearrangement joins TRBV27 to TRBJ1-4; D perhaps matches TRBD1 (5 bases). Here the sequenced sample was unstimulated CD4+ T cells sorted from spleen or lymph node cells, taken before intestinal transplant. This TCR derives from a human donor who received an intestinal transplant. The CDR3 DNA is TGTGCCAGCAGTTTGGGATTAGGGGACAATGAAAAACTGTTTTTT. It is translated as CASSLGLGDNEKLFF.